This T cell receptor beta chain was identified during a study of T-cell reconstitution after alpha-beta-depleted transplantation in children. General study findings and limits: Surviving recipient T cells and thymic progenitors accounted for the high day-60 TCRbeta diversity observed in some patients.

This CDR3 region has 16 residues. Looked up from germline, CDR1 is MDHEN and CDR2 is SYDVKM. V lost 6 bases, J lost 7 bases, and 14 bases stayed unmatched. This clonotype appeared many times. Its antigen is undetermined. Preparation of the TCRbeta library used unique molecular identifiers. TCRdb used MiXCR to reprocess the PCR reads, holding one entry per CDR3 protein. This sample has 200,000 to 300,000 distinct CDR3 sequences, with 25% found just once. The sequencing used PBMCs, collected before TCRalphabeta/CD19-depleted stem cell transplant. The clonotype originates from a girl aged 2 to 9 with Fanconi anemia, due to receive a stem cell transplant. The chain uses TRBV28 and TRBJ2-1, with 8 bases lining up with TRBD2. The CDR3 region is CASSLTRLASGNEQFF. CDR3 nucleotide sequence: TGTGCCAGCAGCCTCACAAGACTAGCGTCGGGGAATGAGCAGTTCTTC.